The TCR beta chain under discussion was sequenced for a study of T cell responses to AZD1222 COVID-19 vaccine. The study's findings and limits: Clonal diversity was possibly underestimated, and white British individuals and females predominated among donors. Dominant CD4 TCR responses targeted spike regions 160-218 and 743-854. Spike-specific TCR depth and breadth grew after two AZD1222 doses. Unmutated regions of variants are reportedly targeted by nearly half of spike-specific TCRs.

The assay was immunoSEQ multiplex PCR, and TCRdb's table has in-frame clones only and misses some. The repertoire has roughly 80,000 clones, 75% to 95% of them found once; the top ten carry around 3.4%. As regards this clone: The antigen remains unidentified.

From germline, CDR1 is SGDLS and CDR2 YYNGEE. The CDR3 is 17 amino acids. Unmatched junction bases numbered 10, after V lost 0 bases and J lost 7 bases. Source: peripheral blood, taken 28 days after the second AZD1222 dose. This chain joins TRBV9 and TRBJ1-4; 9 bases are a match to TRBD1. The sequence was collected from an adult who received the AZD1222 COVID-19 vaccine. The CDR3 sequence: CASSVDGQGLMGEKLFF. CDR3 sequence (DNA): TGTGCCAGCAGCGTAGATGGACAGGGGTTGATGGGTGAAAAACTGTTTTTT.